This TCR beta chain appears in the sequencing data of a study of response to subunit inactivated influenza vaccine (dated by TCRdb to 2016 to 2019). Study-wide context: To follow how T cells responded to a trivalent subunit inactivated influenza vaccine, the researchers relied on deep quantitative profiling of the T cell receptor repertoire.

The library was generated by RT-PCR. Reads for this sample came from an Illumina HiSeq 2500. TCRdb reworked the public reads: Q25 trimming with fastp, MiXCR clone assembly, productive beta chains retained. Rows with one shared CDR3 protein collapse into an entry with the most common genes and DNA. Here the sample has about 780,000 distinct CDR3 sequences; around a sixth occur a single time. Together, the top ten hold under 13% of the sample. Of note for this clonotype: This receptor's antigen is unknown. Qualities for individual bases were not recorded, and no much larger clone is one base off.

The CDR3 measures 15 amino acids from cysteine to phenylalanine. The only DNA kept is the CDR3, 45 bases in frame from the first base. The germline V gene sets CDR1 to SGHVS and CDR2 to FQNEAQ. V is reduced by 0 bases and J by 2 bases, leaving a spacing of 10 bases between them. Here is what the overall study found, with its caveats: It was suggested by the authors that each seasonal influenza vaccination may recruit only a limited number of new T cells.

Sequences were derived from PBMCs from blood, sampled around 5 days after vaccination. This TCR came from a middle-aged man who received an inactivated influenza vaccine. Donor details come from another sample of the same person, matched by shared clones. Recombination connected TRBV7-8 to TRBJ1-1, with the D gene too uncertain to name. In nucleotides, the sequence is TGTGCCAGCAGCTTAGCCGGAGGGCCAAACACTGAAGCTTTCTTT. Its product reads: CASSLAGGPNTEAFF.